This TCR beta chain came from a study of blood T cell repertoires in COVID-19. About the study: Sources were T cells, B-cell-depleted T cells, or PBMCs; the material itself was cDNA or gDNA.

Per the authors' pipeline: Nucleated cell number was recorded as an estimate derived from reference gene primer amplification. The data were produced by immunoSEQ multiplex PCR, yet TCRdb's version contains in-frame clones alone and is incomplete. The DNA was the basis for D and trimming; V, J and clone size are from that table. The top ten clones hold approximately 5% of a sample with 40,000 to 50,000 clones, about nine tenths of them seen once. In germline, CDR1 is LGHNT, CDR2 FRNRAP. Between the trimmed V and J ends, which lost 6 bases and 5 bases, there was a span of 13 bases. The CDR3 runs 13 residues.

This receptor was obtained from a man in his sixties or seventies with acute or convalescent COVID-19. Sequencing was carried out using peripheral blood. The chain links TRBV12-5 to TRBJ2-5; a weak D match, TRBD2 (5 bases). The CDR3 coding sequence is TGTGCTAGTGGGGGGAGCTCAAGGGAGACCCAGTACTTC. Protein sequence: CASGGSSRETQYF.